The present entry profiles one T cell receptor beta chain with its context. The antigen remains unidentified. Within the ViraFEST assay, antigen-specific CD4+ T cells underwent expansion with viral peptide pools prior to sequencing. It was after approximately 11 days of culture that CD4+ T cells were isolated. In the vaccine recipients, nucleocapsid antibodies were negative and there was no prior SARS-CoV-2 infection. On day 3 and again on day 7, half the medium was replaced with IL-2 medium. Profiled with immunoSEQ multiplex PCR; TCRdb holds only in-frame clones, not every one. The repertoire holds some 30,000 clones, under 75% seen once, with under 12% in the top ten. In germline, CDR1 is MNHEY, CDR2 SVGAGI. J gave up 6 bases and V 5 bases, and 4 bases lay outside the gene matches. CDR3 length equals 14 residues. These data belong to a study of vaccination effects on CD4 cells after COVID-19. Across the whole study: Of the BNT162b2 and mRNA-1273 vaccines, participants received two doses of one or the other. Whole-study findings and limits: The vaccine-induced clones of healthy vaccinees included only 1 of 255 that cross-reacted with common cold coronaviruses. Marked clonal contraction of both clone types appeared late after vaccination.

The sequence came from a human donor who received a COVID-19 vaccine. Sequences were derived from CD4+ T cells from PBMCs cultured with SARS-CoV-2 spike peptides, sampled before COVID-19 vaccination. The chain joins TRBV6-5 to TRBJ2-1, with 10 bases fitting TRBD2. CDR3 in DNA: TGTGCCAGCAGTAGCGGGGGGGCTGGCAATGAGCAGTTCTTC. Encoded protein: CASSSGGAGNEQFF.